Following are 21 T cell receptor beta chains from one sample sequenced in a study of blood T cell repertoires in COVID-19. Sequencing was performed with immunoSEQ multiplex PCR; in TCRdb, only in-frame clones are kept and a portion is missing. This table has some 81,000 clones, about 95% appearing once. Material: peripheral blood. The receptors were sampled from a human donor with active COVID-19. The donor label of this sample is uncertain.

V gene TRBV7-9 combines with J gene TRBJ2-2, with 8 bases aligning to TRBD1. Germline V gives CDR1 SEHNR, CDR2 FQNEAQ (reference sequence). The CDR3 has 16 residues. V shed 5 bases, J shed 5 bases, and the junction held 10 bases outside the gene matches. The CDR3 DNA reads as TGTGCCAGCAGCCGCCAGGGGACAGGACTAACCGGGGAGCTGTTTTTT. Amino acid sequence: CASSRQGTGLTGELFF. The variable domain in full, completed from reference TRBV7-9 and TRBJ2-2, reads DTGVSQNPRHKITKRGQNVTFRCDPISEHNRLYWYRQTLGQGPEFLTYFQNEAQLEKSRLLSDRFSAERPKGSFSTLEIQRTEQGDSAMYLCASSRQGTGLTGELFFGEGSRLTVL.

This clone was observed a single time. V gene TRBV27 combines with J gene TRBJ1-5; TRBD1 is a possible D gene (5 bases). Per the germline V gene, CDR1 is MNHEY and CDR2 is SMNVEV (reference sequence). V was clipped by 3 bases and J by 6 bases, with 12 bases between them. The CDR3 contains 14 residues. In nucleotides, the CDR3 is TGTGCCAGCAGTTTGGAGGGGCGAGGTCAGCCCCAGCATTTT. This translates into CASSLEGRGQPQHF.

The J gene is TRBJ2-7, the V gene TRBV5-6; 11 positions match TRBD2. The junction had 6 bases not matched to a gene; V was cut back by 0 bases and J by 1 base. The CDR3 runs to 17 residues. Per germline, CDR1 SGHDT and CDR2 YYEEEE. CDR3 DNA sequence: TGTGCCAGCAGCTTGGTTCTAGCGGGGGGCGAATCCTACGAGCAGTACTTC. Protein product: CASSLVLAGGESYEQYF.

The V call is TRBV18, the J call TRBJ1-5; the D is unclear. Germline values: CDR1 KGHSH, CDR2 LQKENI. The CDR3 spans 13 residues. With 6 bases removed from V and 0 bases from J, the gap between germline ends came to 6 bases. Written as DNA, the CDR3 is TGTGCCAGCTCCGACTATAGCAATCAGCCCCAGCATTTT. Translating gives CASSDYSNQPQHF. The whole variable domain, remainder taken from reference TRBV18 and TRBJ1-5, is NAGVMQNPRHLVRRRGQEARLRCSPMKGHSHVYWYRQLPEEGLKFMVYLQKENIIDESGMPKERFSAEFPKEGPSILRIQQVVRGDSAAYFCASSDYSNQPQHFGDGTRLSIL.

This rearrangement joins TRBV5-5 to TRBJ2-7; TRBD1 agrees at 7 bases. The length of the CDR3 is 13 residues. V shed 6 bases, J shed 5 bases, and the junction held 8 bases outside the gene matches. CDR1 and CDR2 from the germline V gene are SGHKS and YYEKEE (reference sequence). CDR3 nucleotide sequence: TGTGCCAGCACTTCAGGGGGAGTCCACGAGCAGTACTTC. Its translation is CASTSGGVHEQYF.

This rearrangement joins TRBV5-1 to TRBJ2-7; 8 bases line up with TRBD1. CDR3 size: 13 residues. Germline V gene sequence: CDR1 SGHRS, CDR2 YFSETQ. Losses at the gene ends were 3 bases for V and 2 bases for J; bases not matched to a gene: 1. CDR3 DNA: TGCGCCAGCAGCTGGGACAGGACCTACGAGCAGTACTTC. Protein: CASSWDRTYEQYF.

V and J are TRBV9 and TRBJ2-1, with D maybe TRBD2 (5 bases). Trimming left V 0 bases short and J 1 base short, with 11 bases between. This CDR3 region has 16 residues. Germline lookup yields CDR1 SGDLS and CDR2 YYNGEE. CDR3 amino acids: CASSVDTRGSYNEQFF. The CDR3, as DNA: TGTGCCAGCAGCGTAGATACTAGAGGATCCTACAATGAGCAGTTCTTC. Based on the CDR3 plus reference TRBV9 and TRBJ2-1, the full variable domain is DSGVTQTPKHLITATGQRVTLRCSPRSGDLSVYWYQQSLDQGLQFLIQYYNGEERAKGNILERFSAQQFPDLHSELNLSSLELGDSALYFCASSVDTRGSYNEQFFGPGTRLTVL.

The chain joins TRBV11-2 to TRBJ1-1, with a weak D call TRBD1 (5 bases). The CDR3 runs 14 residues. From germline, CDR1 is SGHAT and CDR2 FQNNGV. The germline V and J ends were trimmed by 1 base and 1 base, with 7 bases remaining between them. In DNA, the CDR3 is TGTGCCAGCAGCTTAGTCGGGGGGAACACTGAAGCTTTCTTT. Its protein is CASSLVGGNTEAFF.

The chain carries TRBV3-1 (or the pseudogene TRBV3-2) and TRBJ2-3; D is undetermined. Trimming cost V 5 bases and J 0 bases, with 12 bases left between them. This CDR3 is 15 amino acids long. Germline values: CDR1 LGHDT, CDR2 YNNKEL (reference sequence). The CDR3 region has the DNA TGTGCCAGCAGCGAAACCCATACTAGCACAGATACGCAGTATTTT. Protein product: CASSETHTSTDTQYF.

The chain is built from TRBV3-1 (or the pseudogene TRBV3-2) and TRBJ2-5, with D tentatively TRBD2 (5 bases). This CDR3 is built from 16 residues. Trimming removed 3 bases at V and 2 bases at J, with 16 bases between. Germline CDR1 and CDR2: LGHDT and YNNKEL (reference sequence). DNA for the CDR3: TGTGCCAGCAGCCATGCCTTAACTAGTTCACAAGAGACCCAGTACTTC. It is translated as CASSHALTSSQETQYF.

The chain employs TRBV29-1 and TRBJ1-3; tentative D call: TRBD1 (6 bases). CDR3 length: 15 residues. Germline V gene sequence: CDR1 SQVTM, CDR2 ANQGSEA. V lost 4 bases and J 0 bases, leaving 13 bases between the germline ends. The CDR3: CSVVGQMSSGNTIYF. The CDR3 region has the DNA TGCAGCGTTGTGGGACAAATGAGCTCTGGAAACACCATATATTTT.

This clone was recorded once. V usage is TRBV19 and J usage is TRBJ2-5; no clear D. The germline CDR1 and CDR2 sequences are LNHDA and SQIVND (reference sequence). The V end was cut by 6 bases, the J end by 1 base, with 12 bases between. The CDR3 runs 14 residues. CDR3 bases: TGTGCCAGTAGCCTCGACTTCAGCCAAGAGACCCAGTACTTC. It translates to CASSLDFSQETQYF.

The rearrangement uses TRBV6-2 or TRBV6-3 and TRBJ1-5; D is undetermined. The V gene lost 5 bases and the J gene lost 9 bases, with 14 bases spanning the gap. There are 13 residues in the CDR3. Per the germline V gene, CDR1 is MNHEY and CDR2 is SVGEGT. CDR3 DNA: TGTGCCAGCAGTAGCGTAGGTTGGCGGCCCCAGCATTTT. Protein: CASSSVGWRPQHF.

This clone was seen more than once but under ten times. The J gene is TRBJ1-2, the V gene TRBV10-3; 9 bases line up with TRBD1. V lost 0 bases to trimming and J lost 4 bases; unmatched junction nucleotides: 6. The germline CDR1 and CDR2 sequences are ENHRY and SYGVKD. The CDR3 extends over 16 amino acids. The CDR3 sequence: CAISESKRDRAYGYTF. In DNA form, the CDR3 reads TGTGCCATCAGTGAGTCAAAAAGGGACAGGGCCTATGGCTACACCTTC.

The chain is built from TRBV6-2 or TRBV6-3 and TRBJ1-1, with a tentative D call TRBD1 (6 bases). The CDR3 has 13 amino acids. Germline V lookup: CDR1 MNHEY, CDR2 SVGEGT. Trimming removed 6 bases from V and 7 bases from J, with 15 bases in between. The CDR3 is CASSPTGGNEAFF. CDR3 nucleotides: TGTGCCAGCAGCCCAACGGGGGGCAATGAAGCTTTCTTT.

The chain joins TRBV5-1 to TRBJ1-1, with D possibly being TRBD1 (5 bases). Trimming cost V 0 bases and J 8 bases, with 11 bases left between them. Germline CDR1 reads SGHRS; CDR2 reads YFSETQ. The CDR3 covers 13 residues. This chain's CDR3 is CASSLGDSQEAFF. The DNA of the CDR3 is TGCGCCAGCAGCTTGGGAGACAGCCAGGAAGCTTTCTTT.

The chain recombines TRBV3-1 (or the pseudogene TRBV3-2) with TRBJ1-2; TRBD1 is a possible D gene (5 bases). The germline gives CDR1 LGHDT, CDR2 YNNKEL (reference sequence). The V and J ends lost 4 bases and 2 bases respectively, with 11 bases between them. The CDR3 has 14 residues. The CDR3 sequence: CASSRTGGNYGYTF. In DNA, the CDR3 is TGTGCCAGCAGCCGGACGGGGGGAAACTATGGCTACACCTTC.

This CDR3 is CASSLVGTSGGGTDTQYF. The CDR3, as DNA: TGTGCCAGCAGCTTAGTTGGGACTAGCGGGGGCGGGACAGATACGCAGTATTTT. The chain employs TRBV11-2 and TRBJ2-3; 14 bases line up with TRBD2. V lost 1 base to trimming and J lost 3 bases; unmatched junction nucleotides: 6. Germline V lookup: CDR1 SGHAT, CDR2 FQNNGV. There are 18 residues in the CDR3.

The V call is TRBV28, the J call TRBJ1-4, with a possible D match to TRBD1 (6 bases). Trimming stripped 6 bases from V and 0 bases from J, with 14 bases between. The CDR3 covers 16 residues. In germline, CDR1 is MDHEN, CDR2 SYDVKM. This CDR3 reads CASSRMQGSTNEKLFF. CDR3 in DNA: TGTGCCAGCAGCAGGATGCAGGGGTCAACTAATGAAAAACTGTTTTTT.

CDR3 sequence reads: CASGLTKPDIQYF. The CDR3 DNA reads as TGTGCTAGTGGTTTGACAAAACCCGACATTCAGTACTTC. The chain has TRBV12-5 and TRBJ2-4; the D is unclear. Germline V CDR1 and CDR2: LGHNT, FRNRAP. Trimming left V 2 bases short and J 8 bases short, with 10 bases between. The CDR3 has 13 amino acids.

J is TRBJ2-7 and V is TRBV11-3; TRBD2 matches at 13 bases. This CDR3 region has 15 residues. The V gene end was trimmed by 5 bases and the J gene end by 3 bases; junction bases not matched to a gene: 4. Per the germline V gene, CDR1 is SGHNT and CDR2 is YENEEA. The CDR3 is CASSPGLAGVYEQYF. In DNA form, the CDR3 reads TGTGCCAGCAGCCCCGGACTAGCGGGGGTCTACGAGCAGTACTTC. The entire variable domain, with the rest obtained from reference TRBV11-3 and TRBJ2-7, is as follows: EAGVVQSPRYKIIEKKQPVAFWCNPISGHNTLYWYLQNLGQGPELLIRYENEEAVDDSQLPKDRFSAERLKGVDSTLKIQPAELGDSAVYLCASSPGLAGVYEQYFGPGTRLTVT.